This passage covers 8 T cell receptor beta chains from one sample sequenced in a study of cytomegalovirus exposure and HLA in healthy donors. Researchers ran the PCR with 60 Vbeta and 13 Jbeta primers. Sequencing was performed with immunoSEQ multiplex PCR; in TCRdb, only in-frame clones are kept and a portion is missing. The sample carries 150,000 to 200,000 clones, 70% to 90% recorded once. The specimen sequenced was PBMCs. These receptors all stem from a man aged 18 to 35 in good health and CMV-seropositive.

The chain combines TRBV18 with TRBJ1-1, with D possibly being TRBD1 (6 bases). Germline values: CDR1 KGHSH, CDR2 LQKENI. The CDR3 loop spans 15 amino acids. V lost 3 bases and J lost 0, with 11 bases in between. CDR3 region: CASSPLDSMNTEAFF. Written as DNA, the CDR3 is TGTGCCAGCTCACCGTTGGACAGCATGAACACTGAAGCTTTCTTT. Full variable domain (rest looked up from reference TRBV18 and TRBJ1-1): NAGVMQNPRHLVRRRGQEARLRCSPMKGHSHVYWYRQLPEEGLKFMVYLQKENIIDESGMPKERFSAEFPKEGPSILRIQQVVRGDSAAYFCASSPLDSMNTEAFFGQGTRLTVV.

The V and J genes are TRBV4-1 and TRBJ2-7; unclear D gene. CDR3 length equals 14 residues. Trimming removed 0 bases from V and 4 bases from J, with 10 bases in between. Germline CDR1 reads MGHRA; CDR2 reads YSYEKL. The DNA for the CDR3 is TGCGCCAGCAGCCAAGAGTACTCCCGGTACGAGCAGTACTTC. Protein sequence: CASSQEYSRYEQYF.

The V call is TRBV5-1, the J call TRBJ2-5, with TRBD1 matching 10 bases. The J call may be faulty, since TRBJ2-7 better matches the DNA end. In germline, CDR1 is SGHRS, CDR2 YFSETQ. The CDR3 sequence is 14 residues long. CDR3 nucleotides: TGCGCCAGCAGCAATCGGACAGGGGGCTACGAGCAGTACTTC. This translates into CASSNRTGGYEQYF.

This clone was detected once. V is TRBV13 and J is TRBJ2-1, with D possibly TRBD2 on 7 matching bases. Germline CDR1 PRHDT, CDR2 FYEKMQ (reference sequence). This CDR3 has 15 amino acids. With 1 base removed from V and 12 bases from J, the gap between germline ends came to 19 bases. CDR3 in amino acids: CASSLAQGRESRQFF. CDR3 nucleotide sequence: TGTGCCAGCAGCTTAGCCCAGGGGCGGGAGTCGCGGCAGTTCTTC.

There are a few counts of this clone. The rearrangement links TRBV19 to TRBJ1-1, with 8 positions matching TRBD1. The CDR3 is 14 residues long. Germline V gene data show CDR1 as LNHDA and CDR2 as SQIVND (reference sequence). With V trimmed by 4 bases and J by 7 bases, 8 bases remained unmatched. CDR3 bases: TGTGCCAGTAGTAGCATCGGACAGGGCGTTGAAGCTTTCTTT. It codes for CASSSIGQGVEAFF.

This chain uses TRBV5-1 with TRBJ1-1, with unresolved D. V gave up 6 bases and J gave up 4 bases, with 13 bases separating them. This CDR3 region has 13 residues. Looked up from germline, CDR1 is SGHRS and CDR2 is YFSETQ. CDR3 protein: CASTSGGGTEAFF. CDR3 DNA: TGCGCCAGCACCTCGGGAGGTGGCACTGAAGCTTTCTTT.

The chain uses TRBV5-1 and TRBJ2-7, with a weak D call TRBD2 (7 bases). The CDR3 has 15 residues. The ends were cut back, 2 bases at V and 6 bases at J, with 18 bases in the middle. The germline V gene encodes CDR1 SGHRS and CDR2 YFSETQ. CDR3 nucleotide sequence: TGCGCCAGCAGCTTATCGAGAGGGGGGGCCTCCGAGCAGTACTTC. Residues: CASSLSRGGASEQYF.

V and J are TRBV5-5 and TRBJ1-2, with a weak D call TRBD1 (5 bases). V lost 2 bases and J 11 bases, leaving 16 bases between the germline ends. The CDR3 consists of 13 residues. In germline, CDR1 is SGHKS, CDR2 YYEKEE (reference sequence). The CDR3 nucleotides are TGTGCCAGCAGCTTCGGCAGGGATGGGACTTACACCTTC. Its protein is CASSFGRDGTYTF.